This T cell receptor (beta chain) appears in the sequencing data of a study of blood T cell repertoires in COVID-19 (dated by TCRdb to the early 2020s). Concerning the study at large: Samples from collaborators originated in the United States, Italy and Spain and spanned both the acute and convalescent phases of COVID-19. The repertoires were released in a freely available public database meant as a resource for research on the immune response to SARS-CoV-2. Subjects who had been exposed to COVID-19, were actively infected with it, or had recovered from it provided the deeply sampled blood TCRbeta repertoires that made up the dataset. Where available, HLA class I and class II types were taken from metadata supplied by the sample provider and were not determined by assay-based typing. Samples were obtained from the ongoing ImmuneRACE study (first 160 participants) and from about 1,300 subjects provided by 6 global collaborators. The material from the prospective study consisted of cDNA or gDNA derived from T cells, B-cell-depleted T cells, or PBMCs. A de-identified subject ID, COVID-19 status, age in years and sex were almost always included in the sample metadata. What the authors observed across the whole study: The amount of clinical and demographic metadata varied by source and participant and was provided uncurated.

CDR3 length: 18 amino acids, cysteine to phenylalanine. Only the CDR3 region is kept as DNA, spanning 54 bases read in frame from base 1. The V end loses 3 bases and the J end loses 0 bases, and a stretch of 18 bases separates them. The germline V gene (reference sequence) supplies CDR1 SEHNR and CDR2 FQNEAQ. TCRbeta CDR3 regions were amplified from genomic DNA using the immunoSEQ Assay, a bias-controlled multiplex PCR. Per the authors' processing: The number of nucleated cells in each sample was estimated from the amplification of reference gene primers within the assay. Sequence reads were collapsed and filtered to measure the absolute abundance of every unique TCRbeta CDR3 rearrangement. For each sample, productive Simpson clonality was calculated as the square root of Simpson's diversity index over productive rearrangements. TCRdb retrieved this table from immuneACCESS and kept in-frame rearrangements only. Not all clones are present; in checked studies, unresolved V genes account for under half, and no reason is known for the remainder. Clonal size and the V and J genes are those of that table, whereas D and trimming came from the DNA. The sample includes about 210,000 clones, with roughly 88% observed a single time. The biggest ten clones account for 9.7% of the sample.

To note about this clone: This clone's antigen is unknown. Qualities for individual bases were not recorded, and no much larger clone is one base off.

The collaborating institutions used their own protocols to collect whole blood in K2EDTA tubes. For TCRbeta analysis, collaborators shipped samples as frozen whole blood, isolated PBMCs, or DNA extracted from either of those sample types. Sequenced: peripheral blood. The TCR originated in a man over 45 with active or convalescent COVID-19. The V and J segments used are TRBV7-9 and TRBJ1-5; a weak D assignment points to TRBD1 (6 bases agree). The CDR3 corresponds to CASSFYSTGSYSNQPQHF. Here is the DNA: TGTGCCAGCAGCTTCTACTCGACAGGAAGTTATAGCAATCAGCCCCAGCATTTT.